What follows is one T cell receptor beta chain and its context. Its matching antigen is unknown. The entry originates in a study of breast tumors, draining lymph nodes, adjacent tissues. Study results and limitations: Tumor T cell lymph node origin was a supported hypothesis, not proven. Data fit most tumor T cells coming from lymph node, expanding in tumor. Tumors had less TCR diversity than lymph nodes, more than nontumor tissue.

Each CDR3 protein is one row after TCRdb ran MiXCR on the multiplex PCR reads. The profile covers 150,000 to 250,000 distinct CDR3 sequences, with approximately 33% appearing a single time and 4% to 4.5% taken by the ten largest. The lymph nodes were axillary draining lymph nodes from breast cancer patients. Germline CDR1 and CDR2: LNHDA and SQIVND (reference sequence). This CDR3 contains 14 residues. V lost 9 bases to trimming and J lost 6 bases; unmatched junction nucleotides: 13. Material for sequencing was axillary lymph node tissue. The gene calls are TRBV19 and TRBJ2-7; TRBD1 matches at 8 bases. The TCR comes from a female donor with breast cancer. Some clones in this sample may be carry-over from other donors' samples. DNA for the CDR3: TGTGCCAGCAGGGACAGGCTTTTAATTTCCGAGCAGTACTTC. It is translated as CASRDRLLISEQYF.